One sample yielded the 24 T cell receptor beta chains listed below, sequenced in a study of T cell changes during pregnancy in multiple sclerosis. Assay: immunoSEQ multiplex PCR; the TCRdb copy retains only in-frame clones and omits some. The sample lists 55,000 to 70,000 clones, about 92% occurring once. The sample consisted of peripheral blood, taken after pregnancy. All receptors come from a female donor with multiple sclerosis, enrolled in a pregnancy study.

This clone has just one count. This chain links TRBV4-1 with TRBJ2-5; D is uncertain. In germline, CDR1 is MGHRA, CDR2 YSYEKL. V shed 1 base and J shed 0 bases, with 9 bases lying between them. The CDR3 sequence is 15 residues long. CDR3 region: CASSQVSMYQETQYF. CDR3 nucleotides: TGCGCCAGCAGCCAAGTTAGTATGTACCAAGAGACCCAGTACTTC.

The V and J genes are TRBV4-2 and TRBJ2-7; perhaps TRBD1 as D (6 bases). CDR3 size: 14 residues. Germline CDR1 and CDR2: LGHNA and YNFKEQ. With 2 bases removed from V and 0 bases from J, the gap between germline ends came to 8 bases. CDR3 amino acids: CASSQQGSSYEQYF. The CDR3 nucleotides are TGTGCCAGCAGCCAACAGGGGAGCTCCTACGAGCAGTACTTC.

This clone was counted a single time. This chain connects TRBV18 to TRBJ1-1; no reliable D call. The CDR3 is made up of 13 amino acids. The V gene lost 3 bases and the J gene lost 1 base, with 6 bases spanning the gap. In germline, CDR1 is KGHSH, CDR2 LQKENI. CDR3 amino acids: CASSPAQNTEAFF. As DNA, the CDR3 is TGTGCCAGCTCACCGGCACAGAACACTGAAGCTTTCTTT.

V and J are TRBV5-1 and TRBJ2-1; D perhaps matches TRBD2 (7 bases). The CDR3 has 18 amino acids. The V and J ends lost 4 bases and 0 bases respectively, with 20 bases between them. Germline CDR1 reads SGHRS; CDR2 reads YFSETQ. This chain's CDR3 is CASSLLGGLSPSYNEQFF. The CDR3 DNA reads as TGCGCCAGCAGCCTTCTCGGGGGGCTTTCCCCCTCCTACAATGAGCAGTTCTTC.

The chain joins TRBV4-3 to TRBJ2-7; TRBD2 might be the D (6 bases). Trimming left V 0 bases short and J 5 bases short, with 26 bases between. The CDR3 is made up of 19 amino acids. Germline V gene data show CDR1 as LGHNA and CDR2 as YSLEER. This CDR3 is CASSQELIAVEGLDHEQYF. The CDR3 DNA reads TGCGCCAGCAGCCAAGAGCTTATCGCCGTGGAGGGACTTGACCACGAGCAGTACTTC.

The J gene is TRBJ2-1, the V gene TRBV5-1; 7 bases fit TRBD1. V shed 0 bases and J 7 bases; nucleotides not matched to a gene: 7. Germline CDR1 and CDR2: SGHRS and YFSETQ. This CDR3 has 15 amino acids. The CDR3 loop is CASSLGQGIINEQFF. The DNA for the CDR3 is TGCGCCAGCAGCTTGGGACAGGGAATAATAAATGAGCAGTTCTTC.

The chain carries TRBV28 and TRBJ2-4; TRBD1 matches at 8 bases. J lost 9 bases, V lost 6 bases, and 10 bases had no gene match. This CDR3 has 14 amino acids. Germline V gene lookup returns CDR1 MDHEN and CDR2 SYDVKM. CDR3 residues: CASSPGQAGAIQYF. CDR3 sequence (DNA): TGTGCCAGCAGCCCGGGACAGGCCGGGGCCATTCAGTACTTC.

The chain links TRBV9 to TRBJ2-1; 8 bases line up with TRBD2. Per the germline V gene, CDR1 is SGDLS and CDR2 is YYNGEE. The CDR3 is 15 amino acids. The V and J ends lost 0 bases and 4 bases, in that order; junction bases with no gene match: 3. CDR3 coding DNA: TGTGCCAGCAGCGTAGGACGGGAGGGGTACAATGAGCAGTTCTTC. It codes for CASSVGREGYNEQFF.

The gene calls are TRBV10-1 and TRBJ2-7; 8 bases match TRBD2. CDR3 length: 15 residues. J gave up 0 bases and V 6 bases, and 7 bases lay outside the gene matches. In germline, CDR1 is WNHNN, CDR2 SYGVQD (reference sequence). CDR3 in amino acids: CASSPRREDSYEQYF. The DNA of the CDR3 is TGCGCCAGCAGCCCCAGGCGGGAGGACTCCTACGAGCAGTACTTC.

The genes are TRBV6-1 and TRBJ1-5; D is unresolved. The CDR3 is 15 residues long. The V end lost 5 bases, the J end lost 0 bases, and 11 bases lay between the germline ends. The germline V gene encodes CDR1 MNHNS and CDR2 SASEGT. CDR3 DNA sequence: TGTGCCAGCAGTCCCCAGAGGCTTAGCAATCAGCCCCAGCATTTT. This encodes CASSPQRLSNQPQHF.

This clone came up once. This sequence joins TRBV9 and TRBJ2-3, with 8 bases that match TRBD2. This CDR3 contains 15 residues. With 4 bases clipped from V and 2 bases from J, the junction kept 6 bases outside the gene matches. The germline V gene encodes CDR1 SGDLS and CDR2 YYNGEE. In DNA form, the CDR3 reads TGTGCCAGCAGCCCGGGGGGGGGAATCACAGATACGCAGTATTTT. Translation gives CASSPGGGITDTQYF.

The gene calls are TRBV4-2 and TRBJ2-1; 7 nucleotides align to TRBD1. After removal of 4 bases from V and 10 bases from J, the junction contained 7 bases not matched to a gene. The CDR3 totals 13 residues. Germline loops: CDR1 LGHNA, CDR2 YNFKEQ. The CDR3 sequence is CASSRQPGQEQFF. CDR3 DNA sequence: TGTGCCAGCAGCCGACAACCGGGACAGGAGCAGTTCTTC.

This rearrangement joins TRBV7-2 to TRBJ1-6; D not certain. V shed 5 bases and J shed 6 bases, with 5 bases lying between them. Germline V gene lookup returns CDR1 SGHTA and CDR2 FQGNSA. The CDR3 consists of 12 residues. CDR3 coding DNA: TGTGCCAGCAGCCTCAGTAATTCACCCCTCCACTTT. Amino acids: CASSLSNSPLHF.

The chain employs TRBV5-6 and TRBJ2-7; 7 nucleotides agree with TRBD1. J lost 6 bases, V lost 5 bases, and 5 bases had no gene match. The CDR3 consists of 12 residues. Germline V gene sequence: CDR1 SGHDT, CDR2 YYEEEE. The CDR3 DNA reads as TGTGCCAGCAGTTTAACAGGGGTCGAGCAGTACTTC. Amino acid sequence: CASSLTGVEQYF.

The chain carries TRBV7-9 and TRBJ2-2, with D possibly matching TRBD1 (5 bases). Trimming took 1 base from V and 9 from J, leaving 6 bases between them. The CDR3 loop spans 12 amino acids. Germline-derived CDR1 and CDR2 are SEHNR and FQNEAQ (reference sequence). The CDR3, as DNA: TGTGCCAGCAGCTTAGGGGGCCGGGAGCTGTTTTTT. Translating it yields CASSLGGRELFF.

CDR3 bases: TGTGCCAGCAAAACTACAGGGGCCGACTTCTATAGCAATCAGCCCCAGCATTTT. Protein product: CASKTTGADFYSNQPQHF. The V gene is TRBV2, the J gene TRBJ1-5; TRBD1 matches 7 bases. The trim removed 7 bases at V and 0 bases at J, leaving 15 bases unmatched. CDR1 SNHLY and CDR2 FYNNEI come from the germline V gene. The CDR3 has 18 amino acids.

The genes are TRBV30 and TRBJ2-7; TRBD1 might be the D (6 bases). V lost 0 bases and J lost 3, with 12 bases in between. The CDR3 contains 14 residues. Looked up from germline, CDR1 is GTSNPN and CDR2 is SVGIG (reference sequence). CDR3 nucleotides: TGTGCCTGGAGTGTTGGTCAGGGGCTCTACGAGCAGTACTTC. Protein product: CAWSVGQGLYEQYF.

V usage is TRBV7-9 and J usage is TRBJ2-3; the D gene is possibly TRBD1 (5 bases). Germline V gene sequence: CDR1 SEHNR, CDR2 FQNEAQ (reference sequence). There are 15 residues in the CDR3. V was shortened by 5 bases and J by 8 bases, with 20 bases between the two germline ends. The chain's CDR3 is CASSPGGAGRSTQYF. CDR3 coding DNA: TGTGCCAGCAGCCCCGGTGGGGCAGGGCGTTCTACGCAGTATTTT.

The chain employs TRBV5-4 and TRBJ2-1; no clear D gene. Trimming stripped 4 bases from V and 4 bases from J, with 6 bases between. Germline assignment: CDR1 SGHNT and CDR2 YYREEE (reference sequence). The CDR3 runs 12 residues. CDR3 DNA sequence: TGTGCCAGCAGCCTGTCTTACAATGAGCAGTTCTTC. Residues: CASSLSYNEQFF.

The V gene is TRBV7-2, the J gene TRBJ2-1; D possibly corresponds to TRBD2 (6 bases). The CDR3 contains 15 residues. Germline V gives CDR1 SGHTA, CDR2 FQGNSA. V lost 9 bases, J lost 2 bases, and 17 bases lay in between. The CDR3 DNA is TGTGCCAGAGGGTGGGGGAGGCCCCCCTACAATGAGCAGTTCTTC. Translating it yields CARGWGRPPYNEQFF.

The chain couples TRBV28 to TRBJ1-5; D is undetermined. CDR3 length: 14 residues. Germline assignment: CDR1 MDHEN and CDR2 SYDVKM. V dropped 3 bases and J dropped 5 bases, with 11 bases sitting between them. CDR3 sequence (DNA): TGTGCCAGCAGTTTCCTGGCTGATCATCAGCCCCAGCATTTT. Protein product: CASSFLADHQPQHF.

The chain links TRBV11-2 to TRBJ2-7; D not resolved. CDR3 length equals 14 residues. CDR1 is SGHAT and CDR2 is FQNNGV in the germline V gene. Trimming cost V 2 bases and J 2 bases, with 10 bases left between them. The CDR3 here is CASSLPKPPYEQYF. The CDR3 DNA reads as TGTGCCAGCAGCTTACCCAAGCCCCCCTACGAGCAGTACTTC.

The CDR3 DNA reads TGTGCCTGGAGTCCCGGGACAGTAGCCCCCTACGAGCAGTACTTC. Its translation is CAWSPGTVAPYEQYF. The V gene is TRBV30, the J gene TRBJ2-7; 7 nucleotides agree with TRBD1. Germline V gene data show CDR1 as GTSNPN and CDR2 as SVGIG (reference sequence). After removal of 2 bases from V and 2 bases from J, the junction contained 9 bases not matched to a gene. CDR3 length equals 15 residues.

The sample holds one count of this clone. The CDR3 nucleotides read TGTGCCAGCAGTTTATTGGTGGCCAGTGGAAAACTGTTTTTT. Encoded protein: CASSLLVASGKLFF. V and J are TRBV28 and TRBJ1-4, with D hard to call. The germline CDR1 and CDR2 sequences are MDHEN and SYDVKM. This CDR3 contains 14 residues. Deletions cut 1 base from V and 10 bases from J, with 13 bases between.